The 5 T cell receptor beta chains in this list originate from one sample, sequenced in a study of T cell responses to AZD1222 COVID-19 vaccine. Assay used: immunoSEQ multiplex PCR; TCRdb lists only in-frame clones, some missing. The sample consists of roughly 120,000 clones, more than 75% of them appearing once. The source material was peripheral blood, sampled on day 0 of AZD1222 vaccination. The receptors here all came from an adult in good health.

The V and J genes are TRBV12-3 or TRBV12-4 and TRBJ1-1; D is possibly TRBD1 (6 bases). V lost 6 bases, J lost 7 bases, and 15 bases lay in between. CDR3 length: 13 residues. The CDR3, as DNA: TGTGCCAGCAGGACGGACAGATGGGATGAAGCTTTCTTT. Translated: CASRTDRWDEAFF.

This chain uses TRBV7-9 with TRBJ1-2; D is ambiguous. The length of the CDR3 is 15 residues. The V gene's germline CDR1 is SEHNR and CDR2 FQNEAQ (reference sequence). The V end was cut by 1 base, the J end by 2 bases, with 11 bases between. The CDR3 DNA follows: TGTGCCAGCAGCTTAGTTGTCGCGGCAAACTATGGCTACACCTTC. This codes for CASSLVVAANYGYTF.

The CDR3 DNA reads as TGTGCCTGGAGTCTAACCGTTGGGGCTTTCTTT. It encodes CAWSLTVGAFF. The chain is built from TRBV30 and TRBJ1-1, with D unresolved. CDR3 length: 11 amino acids. V dropped 2 bases and J dropped 11 bases, with 12 bases sitting between them. Germline-derived CDR1 and CDR2 are GTSNPN and SVGIG (reference sequence).

The V and J genes are TRBV5-4 and TRBJ1-4; tentatively, D is TRBD1 (5 bases). Deletions cut 4 bases from V and 5 bases from J, with 18 bases between. The CDR3 runs to 16 residues. The germline gives CDR1 SGHNT, CDR2 YYREEE (reference sequence). CDR3 protein: CASSEGLGLGNEKLFF. Here the CDR3 DNA reads TGTGCCAGCAGCGAGGGGTTGGGGTTGGGAAATGAAAAACTGTTTTTT.

The J gene is TRBJ1-1, the V gene TRBV7-9; 7 bases agree with TRBD1. The CDR3 covers 14 residues. Unmatched junction bases numbered 6, after V lost 7 bases and J lost 1 base. Germline lookup yields CDR1 SEHNR and CDR2 FQNEAQ (reference sequence). Here the CDR3 DNA reads TGTGCCAGCACCCTCGCAGGGGGGAACACTGAAGCTTTCTTT. Protein product: CASTLAGGNTEAFF.